This T cell receptor beta chain was observed in a study of blood T cells in healthy people across ages. This clonotype was detected ten times or more. A second PCR, run for about 7 to 12 cycles, used a sample-barcoded 5' primer plus a J-beta primer mix. Template switching added a 12-random-nucleotide identifier to every cDNA molecule. Individual samples furnished no less than 2.5 million CDR3-containing paired-end reads apiece. Via MiXCR, TCRdb re-called the 5' RACE reads, giving one row per CDR3 protein. The sample has 850,000 or so distinct CDR3 sequences; more than 25% are singletons. Healthy Caucasian individuals from Russia aged about 6 to 90 were enrolled as donors. V lost 7 bases to trimming and J lost 11 bases; unmatched junction nucleotides: 4. The CDR3 contains 11 residues.

The chain carries TRBV12-3 or TRBV12-4 and TRBJ2-4; 8 bases agree with TRBD2. This receptor was obtained from a woman older than 75 in good health. Source material: blood. The CDR3 here is CASTPGGVQYF. Here the CDR3 DNA reads TGTGCCAGCACCCCCGGGGGGGTTCAGTACTTC.